The 11 T cell receptor beta chains reported below all come from one sample, sequenced in a study of cytomegalovirus exposure and HLA in healthy donors. The PCR was carried out with 60 Vbeta primers and 13 Jbeta primers. Method: immunoSEQ multiplex PCR; TCRdb's copy keeps in-frame clones and lacks some. Of 140,000 to 150,000 clones in the sample, around 78% were seen once. Sequencing was performed on PBMCs. The receptor set was obtained from a woman younger than 30 in good health and CMV-seronegative.

The chain joins TRBV28 to TRBJ1-1, with D perhaps TRBD1 (5 bases). V was shortened by 6 bases and J by 1 base, with 15 bases between the two germline ends. CDR3 length: 15 residues. From germline, CDR1 is MDHEN and CDR2 SYDVKM. CDR3 in DNA: TGTGCCAGCAGGGGGGGAGACCTAGAGAACACTGAAGCTTTCTTT. Translation gives CASRGGDLENTEAFF.

V gene TRBV18 combines with J gene TRBJ2-1; 12 bases are shared with TRBD2. The CDR3 runs to 19 residues. V dropped 3 bases and J dropped 6; count of bases not matched to a gene: 15. Germline lookup yields CDR1 KGHSH and CDR2 LQKENI. CDR3 nucleotide sequence: TGTGCCAGCTCACCTTCTGCGACTAGACTAGCGGGGGTTGGCAATGAGCAGTTCTTC. It encodes CASSPSATRLAGVGNEQFF.

This clone came up a few times. The CDR3 region is CASSSPRGGAKADTQYF. The CDR3, as DNA: TGTGCCAGTAGTTCCCCTAGAGGAGGGGCCAAGGCAGATACGCAGTATTTT. V is TRBV19 and J is TRBJ2-3; D perhaps matches TRBD2 (6 bases). Germline V gives CDR1 LNHDA, CDR2 SQIVND (reference sequence). Between the trimmed V and J ends, which lost 5 bases and 4 bases, there was a span of 22 bases. The CDR3 is 17 amino acids.

The rearrangement uses TRBV7-2 and TRBJ2-3, with D perhaps TRBD1 (5 bases). Trimming stripped 1 base from V and 0 bases from J, with 8 bases between. The CDR3 is 15 residues long. Germline CDR1 is SGHTA and CDR2 is FQGNSA. CDR3 in amino acids: CASSLDWGSTDTQYF. Written as DNA, the CDR3 is TGTGCCAGCAGCTTAGATTGGGGCAGCACAGATACGCAGTATTTT.

CDR3 DNA: TGCGCCAGCAGCGCCGGACAGGGCTCCTACGAGCAGTACTTC. It specifies CASSAGQGSYEQYF. The chain employs TRBV10-2 and TRBJ2-5; TRBD1 matches 8 bases. The J call could be wrong; TRBJ2-7 is a better fit for the DNA end. This CDR3 has 14 amino acids. Germline V gene data show CDR1 as WSHSY and CDR2 as SAAADI.

The V call is TRBV7-2, the J call TRBJ2-3; D not resolved. The DNA end favors TRBJ1-5, so the J call may be wrong. CDR1 is SGHTA and CDR2 is FQGNSA in the germline V gene. The length of the CDR3 is 13 residues. Written as DNA, the CDR3 is TGTGCCAGCAGCCCCTCTAGCACAGATACGCAGCATTTT. Its translation is CASSPSSTDTQHF.

The chain joins TRBV11-2 to TRBJ1-5; D gene uncertain. The CDR3 runs 12 residues. Germline assignment: CDR1 SGHAT and CDR2 FQNNGV. V was shortened by 5 bases and J by 4 bases, with 6 bases between the two germline ends. In DNA form, the CDR3 reads TGTGCCAGCAGCGAACTAAATCAGCCCCAGCATTTT. It yields the protein CASSELNQPQHF.

The CDR3 region is CASSPLQGYYEQYF. In DNA, the CDR3 is TGTGCCAGCTCACCATTACAGGGCTACTACGAGCAGTACTTC. The J gene is TRBJ2-7, the V gene TRBV18; D is possibly TRBD1 (6 bases). Germline V CDR1 and CDR2: KGHSH, LQKENI. V lost 2 bases and J 3 bases, leaving 11 bases between the germline ends. The CDR3 loop spans 14 amino acids.

The sample holds one count of this clone. The genes are TRBV6-5 and TRBJ1-4; 11 nucleotides agree with TRBD1. Germline CDR1 reads MNHEY; CDR2 reads SVGAGI. This CDR3 has 16 amino acids. V dropped 2 bases and J dropped 4; count of bases not matched to a gene: 3. CDR3 sequence reads: CASSYGTGGFNEKLFF. CDR3 nucleotide sequence: TGTGCCAGCAGTTACGGGACAGGGGGATTTAATGAAAAACTGTTTTTT.

V gene TRBV6-5 combines with J gene TRBJ2-6; no clear D gene. Trimming took off 6 bases at V and 0 bases at J, with 6 bases between the two ends. This CDR3 spans 14 amino acids. Germline assignment: CDR1 MNHEY and CDR2 SVGAGI. The CDR3 sequence: CASRESSGANVLTF. The CDR3 bases are TGTGCCAGCAGAGAGAGCTCTGGGGCCAACGTCCTGACTTTC.

This clone has just a few counts. V and J are TRBV29-1 and TRBJ1-5; D gene ambiguous. CDR3 length: 15 residues. Germline V gene sequence: CDR1 SQVTM, CDR2 ANQGSEA. The ends were cut back, 6 bases at V and 1 base at J, with 16 bases in the middle. CDR3 sequence reads: CSVAGAAGSNQPQHF. The DNA of the CDR3 is TGCAGCGTCGCGGGTGCGGCCGGGAGCAATCAGCCCCAGCATTTT. Complete variable domain (other parts from reference TRBV29-1 and TRBJ1-5): SAVISQKPSRDICQRGTSLTIQCQVDSQVTMMFWYRQQPGQSLTLIATANQGSEATYESGFVIDKFPISRPNLTFSTLTVSNMSPEDSSIYLCSVAGAAGSNQPQHFGDGTRLSIL.